Listed below are T cell receptor beta chains from one sample, sequenced in a study of T cell responses to AZD1222 COVID-19 vaccine. The protocol was immunoSEQ multiplex PCR, while the TCRdb copy is restricted to in-frame clones and leaves out a portion. The table lists about 76,000 clones, 70% to 80% of them singletons. The sample here was peripheral blood, taken 28 days after the second dose of the MenACWY control vaccine. These receptors were obtained from an adult who received the MenACWY meningococcal vaccine as a control. Each CDR3 is given with its conserved first and last residue. D genes are given only for firm matches. Rows give clone size only sometimes, using once, few, many, or a class for an expanded clone.

.	TRBJ2-5	.	TRBV30	TGTGCCTGGAGTGGGGACGGCGAAGAGACCCAGTACTTC	CAWSGDGEETQYF
.	TRBJ1-2	.	TRBV10-3	TGTGCCATCAGTGTGGCAGGGCCTCCTGATGGCTATGGCTACACCTTC	CAISVAGPPDGYGYTF
.	TRBJ2-1	.	TRBV5-1	TGCGCCAGCAGCTTGAGGCCCCAGGGCAATGAGCAGTTCTTC	CASSLRPQGNEQFF
.	TRBJ2-3	TRBD2	TRBV19	TGTGCCAGTAGTGGTGGGACTAGCGGGACCCCTAGCACAGATACGCAGTATTTT	CASSGGTSGTPSTDTQYF
.	TRBJ1-1	.	TRBV5-5	TGTGCCAGCAGCCCAGGACACGACACTGAAGCTTTCTTT	CASSPGHDTEAFF
.	TRBJ1-5	TRBD1	TRBV19	TGTGCCAGTACCTCGGACAGGGGAAGAGATCAGCCCCAGCATTTT	CASTSDRGRDQPQHF
.	TRBJ2-5	.	TRBV19	TGTGCCAGTAGTTCCACTAGACGCGAGACCCAGTACTTC	CASSSTRRETQYF
.	TRBJ1-3	.	TRBV4-1	TGCGCCAGCAGCCAAGGGAGAGGGGGACCGGGAAACACCATATATTTT	CASSQGRGGPGNTIYF
.	TRBJ2-1	.	TRBV6-2/TRBV6-3	TGTGCCAGCGGCCACGGGAATGAGCAGTTCTTC	CASGHGNEQFF
.	TRBJ2-1	.	TRBV10-3	TGTGCCATCAGTGAGCCCGGTGGGGCGGTTAAAGATGAGCAGTTCTTC	CAISEPGGAVKDEQFF
once	TRBJ2-3	.	TRBV19	TGTGCCAGTAGTCAAAGGGGTGGCACAGATACGCAGTATTTT	CASSQRGGTDTQYF
.	TRBJ1-1	.	TRBV21-1	TGTGCCAGCAGCAAAGTGGGTAGGGCTGAAGCTTTCTTT	CASSKVGRAEAFF
.	TRBJ1-4	TRBD1	TRBV6-5	TGTGCCAGCAGTCCCCAGACAGGGGGGGTTGAAAAACTGTTTTTT	CASSPQTGGVEKLFF
.	TRBJ2-7	.	TRBV14	TGTGCCAGCAGACCTCTCTACGAGCAGTACTTC	CASRPLYEQYF
.	TRBJ2-2	TRBD2	TRBV6-5	TGTGCCAGCGGGAGGGCCAACACCGGGGAGCTGTTTTTT	CASGRANTGELFF
.	TRBJ2-3	TRBD2	TRBV4-3	TGCGCCAGCAGCCAAAGGTCTAGCGGGGAGACAGATACGCAGTATTTT	CASSQRSSGETDTQYF
.	TRBJ2-7	.	TRBV7-2	TGTGCCAGCAGCTTGGGACTGGGCAACTCCTACGAGCAGTACTTC	CASSLGLGNSYEQYF